Listed below are T cell receptor beta chains from one sample, sequenced in a study of cytomegalovirus exposure and HLA in healthy donors. The method was immunoSEQ multiplex PCR; TCRdb's version includes in-frame clones alone and lacks a portion of them. Of approximately 70,000 clones in the sample, around 93% are singletons; the top ten hold under 1.3%. The sample consisted of PBMCs. The receptors originated from a woman aged 18-29 years in good health and CMV-seronegative. Each CDR3 is given with its conserved first and last residue. D genes are given only for firm matches. For some rows the clone size is stated as once, few or many, or as a class when expanded; others skip it.

TRBJ1-3,TRBD1,TRBV4-2,NA,TGTGCCAGCAGCCAAGCACAGGGGGAAGGAAACACCATATATTTT,CASSQAQGEGNTIYF
TRBJ1-6,NA,TRBV13,once,TGTGCCAGCAGCTTAGCCGGGGATTCACCCCTCCACTTT,CASSLAGDSPLHF
TRBJ2-7,NA,TRBV5-6,once,TGTGCCAGCAGTTCCCTGAGGGCCTACGAGCAGTACTTC,CASSSLRAYEQYF
TRBJ2-7,TRBD1,TRBV5-4,NA,TGTGCCAGCAGCTTGGGGGACAGGGAGCTCAGCGAGCAGTACTTC,CASSLGDRELSEQYF
TRBJ1-2,TRBD1,TRBV5-6,NA,TGTGCCAGCAGCTCGGGACAGGGTATTTATGGCTACACCTTC,CASSSGQGIYGYTF
TRBJ1-1,NA,TRBV14,NA,TGTGCCAGCAGCCAAATGAGGTCTTACACTGAAGCTTTCTTT,CASSQMRSYTEAFF
TRBJ1-5,TRBD1,TRBV27,NA,TGTGCCAGCAGACCCGGACAGGACAATCAGCCCCAGCATTTT,CASRPGQDNQPQHF
TRBJ1-6,NA,TRBV11-3,NA,TGTGCCAGCAGCGCGAGACAGGATGGTAATTCACCCCTCCACTTT,CASSARQDGNSPLHF
TRBJ2-5,TRBD1,TRBV7-9,once,TGTGCCAGCAGCAAAACAGGGGAAGAGACCCAGTACTTC,CASSKTGEETQYF
TRBJ1-2,NA,TRBV2,NA,TGTGCCAGCAGCGACACGGGGGGTAGTGACTATGGCTACACCTTC,CASSDTGGSDYGYTF
TRBJ2-1,TRBD2,TRBV10-3,NA,TGTGCCATCAGTGGGACTAGCGGGAGCAATGAGCAGTTCTTC,CAISGTSGSNEQFF
TRBJ1-6,TRBD1,TRBV5-1,NA,TGCGCCAGCAGCTTGGCTACCGGGACAGGGGAAACACCCCTCCACTTT,CASSLATGTGETPLHF
TRBJ2-3,TRBD2,TRBV5-4,NA,TGTGCCAGCAGCTCGCCTAGCGGAAAAAACACAGATACGCAGTATTTT,CASSSPSGKNTDTQYF
TRBJ2-7,TRBD1,TRBV11-3,NA,TGTGCCAGCAGCGCTAGGACAGGGGGGGAGCAGTACTTC,CASSARTGGEQYF
TRBJ1-5,NA,TRBV19,NA,TGTGCCAGTAGTATAGTAGATCAGCCCCAGCATTTT,CASSIVDQPQHF
TRBJ2-3,NA,TRBV9,NA,TGTGCCAGCAGCGTAGGTCTGCAGACAGATACGCAGTATTTT,CASSVGLQTDTQYF
TRBJ2-2,TRBD2,TRBV4-1,NA,TGCGCCAGCAGCCAAGGTGCTAGCGGGGGGGCCCAGAACACCGGGGAGCTGTTTTTT,CASSQGASGGAQNTGELFF
TRBJ1-1,TRBD1,TRBV27,NA,TGTGCCAGCAGTGCGCCGGGACAGGGGGCCGCTGAAGCTTTCTTT,CASSAPGQGAAEAFF
TRBJ2-7,NA,TRBV6-1,NA,TGTGCCAGCAATTTACGGTCCTCCTACGAGCAGTACTTC,CASNLRSSYEQYF
TRBJ2-1,TRBD2,TRBV5-8,once,TGTGCCAGCAGCCCGGGGACTAGCGGGAGTACAGGGGACGATGAGCAGTTCTTC,CASSPGTSGSTGDDEQFF
TRBJ2-7,TRBD1,TRBV5-4,once,TGTGCCAGCAGAGGGGACAGTCCCTACGAGCAGTACTTC,CASRGDSPYEQYF
TRBJ2-3,TRBD2,TRBV6-5,NA,TGTGCCAGCAGTTATAGCGGGGGGGCTAGCACAGATACGCAGTATTTT,CASSYSGGASTDTQYF
TRBJ1-5,NA,TRBV15,NA,TGTGCCACCAGCCCCCACAACGAAGGGGCCTATCAGCCCCAGCATTTT,CATSPHNEGAYQPQHF
TRBJ1-5,NA,TRBV7-9,once,TGTGCCAGCAGCTTAGGAGCAGGGGACAATCAGCCCCAGCATTTT,CASSLGAGDNQPQHF
TRBJ1-5,NA,TRBV19,NA,TGTGCCAGTAGTGCCATGACAGGAGTAAATCAGCCCCAGCATTTT,CASSAMTGVNQPQHF
TRBJ1-1,TRBD1,TRBV12-5,NA,TGTGCTAGTGGTTTGGCCCGGGACAGGGGGTCGACCACTGAAGCTTTCTTT,CASGLARDRGSTTEAFF
TRBJ2-2,TRBD1,TRBV27,NA,TGTGCCAGCAGTTACCCGGGACAGGGGAGGACCGGGGAGCTGTTTTTT,CASSYPGQGRTGELFF
TRBJ1-1,NA,TRBV5-1,NA,TGCGCCAGCAGCTTGGGGGGCTGGGGCACTGAAGCTTTCTTT,CASSLGGWGTEAFF
TRBJ2-1,NA,TRBV7-9,NA,TGTGCCAGCAGCTTAGCGTCACTAACCTACAATGAGCAGTTCTTC,CASSLASLTYNEQFF
TRBJ2-1,NA,TRBV7-9,NA,TGTGCCAGCAGCTTGATGGGGGGTATGGATGAGCAGTTCTTC,CASSLMGGMDEQFF
TRBJ1-2,NA,TRBV9,NA,TGTGCCAGCAGCGTAACAGGCCAGGGCAACTATGGCTACACCTTC,CASSVTGQGNYGYTF
TRBJ1-6,TRBD1,TRBV12-5,NA,TGTGCTAGTGGTGGAACAGGGGAGGATTCACCCCTCCACTTT,CASGGTGEDSPLHF
TRBJ1-6,TRBD1,TRBV15,once,TGTGCCACCAGCAGAGAGATTCCGGGACAGAGGAATTCACCCCTCCACTTT,CATSREIPGQRNSPLHF
TRBJ2-2,TRBD1,TRBV6-6,NA,TGTGCCAGCTTCCGGGACAGGGGAGCCGGGGAGCTGTTTTTT,CASFRDRGAGELFF
TRBJ1-5,NA,TRBV6-5,NA,TGTGCCAGCAGTGTACAGGGCAATCAGCCCCAGCATTTT,CASSVQGNQPQHF
TRBJ1-4,NA,TRBV6-5,NA,TGTGCCAGCGGCCAAAAACTGTTTTTT,CASGQKLFF
TRBJ2-7,NA,TRBV7-3,NA,TGTGCCAGCAGCTTAAAATCAGGGCAGGAGCAGTACTTC,CASSLKSGQEQYF
TRBJ2-4,TRBD2,TRBV2,NA,TGTGCCATAGGGGCGCGGGGGGGCAAAAACATTCAGTACTTC,CAIGARGGKNIQYF
TRBJ1-1,NA,TRBV2,NA,TGTGCCGGAAGCCGACGTTGGGAGACTGAAGCTTTCTTT,CAGSRRWETEAFF
TRBJ1-2,NA,TRBV4-2,NA,TGTGCCAGCAGCCAGGGGGGGATCTATGGCTACACCTTC,CASSQGGIYGYTF
TRBJ2-7,TRBD1,TRBV19,NA,TGTGCCAGTAGTTATGCGGGACAGGGACACGAGCAGTACTTC,CASSYAGQGHEQYF
TRBJ2-2,NA,TRBV6-5,NA,TGTGCCAGCAGGAAAACAGGGACCGGGGAGCTGTTTTTT,CASRKTGTGELFF
TRBJ2-2,NA,TRBV4-1,NA,TGCGCCAGCAGCCAAGCTAGAGCCGGGGAGCTGTTTTTT,CASSQARAGELFF
TRBJ2-1,TRBD2,TRBV9,NA,TGTGCCAGCAGCGTGGGACTAGCGGGAGAAACCCCGGGCAATGAGCAGTTCTTC,CASSVGLAGETPGNEQFF
TRBJ1-2,TRBD1,TRBV5-4,once,TGTGCCAGCAGCTTTCCAGGGGGCGTGGGCTATGGCTACACCTTC,CASSFPGGVGYGYTF
TRBJ1-6,NA,TRBV4-3,NA,TGCGCCAGCAGCCAAGTGGGTACAGATTCACCCCTCCACTTT,CASSQVGTDSPLHF
TRBJ1-5,NA,TRBV10-3,NA,TGTGCCATCAGTGTCGGTCCTAGCAATCAGCCCCAGCATTTT,CAISVGPSNQPQHF
TRBJ2-1,NA,TRBV9,NA,TGTGCCAGCAGCCCTCCTAGCGACAATGAGCAGTTCTTC,CASSPPSDNEQFF
TRBJ1-5,NA,TRBV25-1,NA,TGTGCCAGCAGTGATGCAGGGAAGAATCAGCCCCAGCATTTT,CASSDAGKNQPQHF
TRBJ1-1,NA,TRBV28,NA,TGTGCCAGCACTAAAGAGGTGACAGGTGAAGCTTTCTTT,CASTKEVTGEAFF
TRBJ1-1,NA,TRBV7-9,once,TGTGCCAGCCGCGGAGAGGGTAGGATGAACACTGAAGCTTTCTTT,CASRGEGRMNTEAFF